This T cell receptor (beta chain) comes out of a study of T cell responses to AZD1222 COVID-19 vaccine. As for the study in general: Pooling was applied to second doses at about 4 or about 12 weeks.

Sequencing used immunoSEQ multiplex PCR; TCRdb keeps in-frame clones, though not all of them. The sample lists roughly 130,000 clones; about nine tenths were seen once. This clone occurred once. Its matching antigen is unknown. The study, taken as a whole, reports: Reportedly, nearly half the spike-specific TCRs target unmutated variant regions.

This receptor was identified in an adult in good health. The input for sequencing was peripheral blood, taken on day 0 of AZD1222 vaccination.

Here the CDR3 DNA reads TGTGCCAGCAGTACAAGGGGGACAGCTGGAAACACCATATATTTT. Translated, it gives CASSTRGTAGNTIYF. The V and J genes are TRBV25-1 and TRBJ1-3; TRBD1 agrees at 7 bases. The CDR3 runs to 15 residues. Trimming removed 5 bases from V and 2 bases from J; junction bases left unmatched: 6. CDR1 and CDR2 from the germline V gene are MGHDK and SYGVNS.